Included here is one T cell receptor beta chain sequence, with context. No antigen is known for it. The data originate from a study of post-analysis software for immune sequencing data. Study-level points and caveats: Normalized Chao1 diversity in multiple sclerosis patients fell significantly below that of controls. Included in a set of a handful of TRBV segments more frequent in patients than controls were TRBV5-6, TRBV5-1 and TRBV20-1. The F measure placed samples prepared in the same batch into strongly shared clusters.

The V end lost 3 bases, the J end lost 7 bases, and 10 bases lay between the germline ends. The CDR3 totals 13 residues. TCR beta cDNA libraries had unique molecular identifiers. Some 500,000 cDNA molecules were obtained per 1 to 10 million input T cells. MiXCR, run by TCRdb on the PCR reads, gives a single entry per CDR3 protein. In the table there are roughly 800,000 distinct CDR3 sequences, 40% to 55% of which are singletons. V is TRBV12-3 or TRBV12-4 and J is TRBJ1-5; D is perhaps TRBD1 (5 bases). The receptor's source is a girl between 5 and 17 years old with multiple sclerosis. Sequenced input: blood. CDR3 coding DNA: TGTGCCAGCAGTTTCCAGGGTCACCAGCCCCAGCATTTT. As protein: CASSFQGHQPQHF.